This T cell receptor beta chain was sequenced during a study of cytomegalovirus exposure and HLA in healthy donors. With regard to this clone: Antigen specificity is unknown.

Points from the study as a whole: Clonal expansion was found to be greater in HLA-associated TCR beta chains than in equally common others in a later analysis. The study labeled fewer than 200 TCR beta chains cytomegalovirus-associated. It was taken for granted in presence/absence analyses that sequencing depth across donors was roughly uniform. One variant, a missense change in DCLRE1C, was linked in a later analysis to TCR beta V- and J-gene trimming.

PCR involved 60 Vbeta and 13 Jbeta primers. Profiled with immunoSEQ multiplex PCR; TCRdb holds only in-frame clones, not every one. Of about 70,000 clones in the sample, approximately 90% were seen once. The trim removed 4 bases at V and 2 bases at J, leaving 14 bases unmatched. Looked up from germline, CDR1 is SGHRS and CDR2 is YFSETQ. CDR3 length equals 18 residues. The source is a woman aged 30 to 39 in good health and CMV-seronegative. The specimen sequenced was PBMCs. The V and J genes are TRBV5-1 and TRBJ2-3; 9 bases are shared with TRBD2. The CDR3 reads CASSLGLAGTVITDTQYF. CDR3 DNA: TGCGCCAGCAGCCTAGGGCTAGCGGGAACCGTAATCACAGATACGCAGTATTTT.